Shown below are 28 T cell receptor beta chains from a single sample sequenced in a study of cytomegalovirus exposure and HLA in healthy donors. The PCR used 60 Vbeta and 13 Jbeta primers. The repertoire was sequenced with immunoSEQ multiplex PCR; TCRdb's copy has only in-frame clones and lacks some. This sample yields 130,000 to 150,000 clones, of which roughly 83% are seen a single time; roughly 4.5% belongs to the top ten. The sample consisted of PBMCs. Receptors were obtained from a man between 40 and 49 years old in good health and CMV-seropositive.

This chain joins TRBV29-1 and TRBJ1-4, with no clear D. Per the germline V gene, CDR1 is SQVTM and CDR2 is ANQGSEA. Trimming pared 5 bases from V and 6 bases from J, leaving 7 bases between. This CDR3 comprises 11 residues. The CDR3 nucleotides read TGCAGCGTTTCGGTGTATGAAAAACTGTTTTTT. Its protein is CSVSVYEKLFF.

The chain recombines TRBV6-1 with TRBJ2-5; D might be TRBD1 (6 bases). The end of the DNA aligns better with TRBJ2-7, so the J call may be wrong. Germline lookup yields CDR1 MNHNS and CDR2 SASEGT. The CDR3 runs to 16 residues. This CDR3 reads CASSEYGPGASYEQYF. The CDR3 DNA sequence: TGTGCCAGCAGTGAATACGGACCAGGGGCCTCCTACGAGCAGTACTTC.

V usage is TRBV11-3 and J usage is TRBJ2-2, with D possibly being TRBD2 (5 bases). Trimming took off 5 bases at V and 3 bases at J, with 10 bases between the two ends. Germline CDR1 is SGHNT and CDR2 is YENEEA. The CDR3 loop spans 14 amino acids. The CDR3 nucleotides read TGTGCCAGCAGCCGGCGGGTTGACACCGGGGAGCTGTTTTTT. Amino acids: CASSRRVDTGELFF.

The chain combines TRBV18 with TRBJ1-6; D is perhaps TRBD1 (5 bases). This CDR3 has 14 residues. V gave up 4 bases and J gave up 10 bases, with 14 bases separating them. CDR1 and CDR2 (germline): KGHSH, LQKENI. CDR3 in amino acids: CASSLQGLRSPLHF. CDR3 DNA sequence: TGTGCCAGCTCACTTCAGGGATTACGGTCACCCCTCCACTTT.

The V and J genes are TRBV6-6 and TRBJ2-5; 8 bases map to TRBD2. In germline, CDR1 is MNHNY, CDR2 SVGAGI (reference sequence). The CDR3 length is 14 residues. Trimming cost V 6 bases and J 8 bases; bases outside gene matches: 11. The CDR3 DNA reads as TGTGCCAGCAGACCGGGGGGGGGACCCAATACCCAGTACTTC. It encodes CASRPGGGPNTQYF.

The chain is built from TRBV14 and TRBJ2-7; D is ambiguous. CDR1 is SGHDN and CDR2 is FVKESK in the germline V gene. The CDR3 spans 15 residues. Trimming cost V 1 base and J 3 bases, with 13 bases left between them. The CDR3 reads CASSQVPSLNYEQYF. The CDR3 DNA reads TGTGCCAGCAGCCAAGTACCGAGCCTAAACTACGAGCAGTACTTC.

The chain is built from TRBV7-9 and TRBJ1-2; D might be TRBD1 (5 bases). Trimming took 0 bases from V and 3 from J, leaving 5 bases between them. Germline V CDR1 and CDR2: SEHNR, FQNEAQ (reference sequence). The CDR3 runs to 13 residues. The CDR3 reads CASSLARDYGYTF. The CDR3 DNA reads TGTGCCAGCAGCTTAGCCAGGGACTATGGCTACACCTTC.

In DNA form, the CDR3 reads TGTGCCAGCAGCCAAGATTACAGGGGATTACACGAGACCCAGTACTTC. It codes for CASSQDYRGLHETQYF. The V call is TRBV14, the J call TRBJ2-5, with 7 positions matching TRBD1. In germline, CDR1 is SGHDN, CDR2 FVKESK. The CDR3 sequence is 16 residues long. With V trimmed by 0 bases and J by 5 bases, 9 bases remained unmatched.

This clone has a single count. The chain employs TRBV13 and TRBJ2-1; TRBD2 agrees at 7 bases. Trimming removed 0 bases from V and 7 bases from J; junction bases left unmatched: 6. CDR1 is PRHDT and CDR2 is FYEKMQ in the germline V gene (reference sequence). The CDR3 consists of 15 residues. The CDR3 nucleotides read TGTGCCAGCAGCTTAGGGGTCCAGGGAGGGAATGAGCAGTTCTTC. It codes for CASSLGVQGGNEQFF. The entire variable domain, with the rest obtained from reference TRBV13 and TRBJ2-1, is as follows: AAGVIQSPRHLIKEKRETATLKCYPIPRHDTVYWYQQGPGQDPQFLISFYEKMQSDKGSIPDRFSAQQFSDYHSELNMSSLELGDSALYFCASSLGVQGGNEQFFGPGTRLTVL.

The chain has TRBV7-9 and TRBJ1-4; D not resolved. V was pared by 6 bases and J by 6 bases, with 14 bases between. CDR1 is SEHNR, CDR2 FQNEAQ, per germline (reference sequence). The CDR3 is 14 amino acids. The CDR3 DNA follows: TGTGCCAGCAGAGCTCCGGGGAAATATGAAAAACTGTTTTTT. Translated: CASRAPGKYEKLFF.

The rearrangement uses TRBV7-9 and TRBJ1-1; no reliable D call. Looked up from germline, CDR1 is SEHNR and CDR2 is FQNEAQ (reference sequence). The length of the CDR3 is 12 residues. Trimming took 5 bases from V and 6 from J, leaving 10 bases between them. In nucleotides, the CDR3 is TGTGCCAGCAGCAGACAAGGTCCTGAAGCTTTCTTT. Its translation: CASSRQGPEAFF.

The chain joins TRBV5-4 to TRBJ2-7; the D gene is possibly TRBD1 (5 bases). This CDR3 is built from 14 residues. Germline CDR1 is SGHNT and CDR2 is YYREEE (reference sequence). V was shortened by 4 bases and J by 2 bases, with 13 bases between the two germline ends. The CDR3 bases are TGTGCCAGCAGCCGAAAAGACAGTGCCTACGAGCAGTACTTC. This encodes CASSRKDSAYEQYF.

The chain has TRBV5-1 and TRBJ2-4; tentatively, D is TRBD1 (6 bases). Trimming left V 3 bases short and J 7 bases short, with 14 bases between. Germline values: CDR1 SGHRS, CDR2 YFSETQ. The CDR3 contains 14 residues. This CDR3 is CASSSDSTANIQYF. The CDR3 coding sequence is TGCGCCAGCAGCTCGGACAGCACGGCGAACATTCAGTACTTC.

The chain recombines TRBV13 with TRBJ1-3; D is perhaps TRBD1 (6 bases). The length of the CDR3 is 13 residues. Germline V gene sequence: CDR1 PRHDT, CDR2 FYEKMQ (reference sequence). Trimming left V 3 bases short and J 6 bases short, with 9 bases between. The CDR3 spells CASSFGQPNTIYF. The DNA of the CDR3 is TGTGCCAGCAGCTTTGGACAGCCAAACACCATATATTTT.

This clone was detected only a few times. The V gene is TRBV5-6, the J gene TRBJ1-3; tentative D call: TRBD1 (6 bases). Per germline, CDR1 SGHDT and CDR2 YYEEEE. Between the trimmed V and J ends, which lost 6 bases and 3 bases, there was a span of 16 bases. This CDR3 region has 15 residues. The DNA for the CDR3 is TGTGCCAGCACCTCGGGGGGCGAGAGTGGAAACACCATATATTTT. Translated, it gives CASTSGGESGNTIYF.

J is TRBJ2-1 and V is TRBV9, with D perhaps TRBD2 (5 bases). Trimming cost V 4 bases and J 5 bases, with 19 bases left between them. This CDR3 comprises 16 residues. CDR1 is SGDLS, CDR2 YYNGEE, per germline. CDR3 sequence: CASSPPGGAEDNEQFF. CDR3 coding DNA: TGTGCCAGCAGCCCCCCCGGAGGAGCGGAAGACAATGAGCAGTTCTTC.

The chain recombines TRBV29-1 with TRBJ1-2; D ambiguous. V lost 4 bases and J 13 bases, leaving 13 bases between the germline ends. The CDR3 has 10 residues. CDR1 and CDR2 (germline): SQVTM, ANQGSEA. The DNA of the CDR3 is TGCAGCGTTGGCGGGAACATAGGCACCTTC. It specifies CSVGGNIGTF.

This chain joins TRBV6-4 and TRBJ1-1; tentatively, D is TRBD1 (6 bases). Trimming shortened V by 5 bases and J by 0 bases, and 7 bases separated the two germline ends. This CDR3 is 13 amino acids long. From germline, CDR1 is MRHNA and CDR2 SNTAGT. The CDR3 sequence: CASSYRVNTEAFF. CDR3 DNA sequence: TGTGCCAGCAGTTACAGGGTGAACACTGAAGCTTTCTTT.

This clone was detected once. The V call is TRBV18, the J call TRBJ2-1, with TRBD2 identical over 13 bases. V lost 3 bases, J lost 7 bases, and 6 bases stayed unmatched. The CDR3 sequence is 16 residues long. Germline V lookup: CDR1 KGHSH, CDR2 LQKENI. As DNA, the CDR3 is TGTGCCAGCTCACCGGGCACTAGCGGGAGGGGGAATGAGCAGTTCTTC. It specifies CASSPGTSGRGNEQFF.

The chain uses TRBV6-1 and TRBJ1-1; tentatively, D is TRBD1 (5 bases). CDR3 length: 14 amino acids. V was cut by 8 bases and J by 1 base, with 14 bases left in between. Per the germline V gene, CDR1 is MNHNS and CDR2 is SASEGT. CDR3 in DNA: TGTGCCAGCCGTAATAGGGACTGGAACACTGAAGCTTTCTTT. Translating it yields CASRNRDWNTEAFF.

This chain connects TRBV6-1 to TRBJ1-4, with unresolved D. Germline CDR1 is MNHNS and CDR2 is SASEGT. The CDR3 covers 14 residues. V was pared by 0 bases and J by 8 bases, with 10 bases between. CDR3 in amino acids: CASSEALRREKLFF. The CDR3 DNA reads as TGTGCCAGCAGTGAAGCGCTTCGCAGGGAAAAACTGTTTTTT.

The genes are TRBV7-2 and TRBJ2-1; 7 nucleotides match TRBD2. J was trimmed by 2 bases and V by 3 bases; bases with no gene match: 4. CDR3 length: 15 residues. Germline loops: CDR1 SGHTA, CDR2 FQGNSA. This CDR3 reads CASSLGGVTYNEQFF. The CDR3 bases are TGTGCCAGCAGCTTGGGGGGGGTCACCTACAATGAGCAGTTCTTC. The variable domain in full, with the rest retrieved from reference TRBV7-2 and TRBJ2-1, is GAGVSQSPSNKVTEKGKDVELRCDPISGHTALYWYRQSLGQGLEFLIYFQGNSAPDKSGLPSDRFSAERTGGSVSTLTIQRTQQEDSAVYLCASSLGGVTYNEQFFGPGTRLTVL.

The chain combines TRBV30 with TRBJ2-7; 7 bases line up with TRBD1. V dropped 4 bases and J dropped 0; count of bases not matched to a gene: 3. The V gene's germline CDR1 is GTSNPN and CDR2 SVGIG (reference sequence). The CDR3 extends over 13 amino acids. The CDR3 spells CAWNRGSSYEQYF. CDR3 nucleotide sequence: TGTGCCTGGAACAGGGGTAGCTCCTACGAGCAGTACTTC.

Here the CDR3 DNA reads TGTGCCAGCGGGGGACAGGGCACCAGCAATCAGCCCCAGCATTTT. It specifies CASGGQGTSNQPQHF. The rearrangement joins TRBV2 to TRBJ1-5, with TRBD1 matching 9 bases. Trimming cost V 8 bases and J 1 base; bases outside gene matches: 6. The CDR3 has 15 residues. The V gene's germline CDR1 is SNHLY and CDR2 FYNNEI.

The V and J genes are TRBV11-2 and TRBJ2-7; TRBD2 aligns across 9 bases. The CDR3 totals 16 residues. Trimming cost V 3 bases and J 0 bases; bases outside gene matches: 6. Per germline, CDR1 SGHAT and CDR2 FQNNGV. The CDR3, as DNA: TGTGCCAGCAGCTTGGGAGGGACTAGCTTCTCCTACGAGCAGTACTTC. Encoded protein: CASSLGGTSFSYEQYF.

The rearrangement joins TRBV7-8 to TRBJ1-4, with D perhaps TRBD1 (6 bases). The CDR3 contains 15 residues. Germline CDR1 reads SGHVS; CDR2 reads FQNEAQ. With 2 bases removed from V and 5 bases from J, the gap between germline ends came to 12 bases. The CDR3 DNA follows: TGTGCCAGCAGCTTAATTTCCAGGGGAAATGAAAAACTGTTTTTT. Residues: CASSLISRGNEKLFF.

The V call is TRBV19, the J call TRBJ2-7; TRBD2 matches at 8 bases. V was pared by 8 bases and J by 0 bases, with 6 bases of the junction left unmatched. Germline V gene data show CDR1 as LNHDA and CDR2 as SQIVND (reference sequence). CDR3 size: 14 residues. The CDR3 sequence: CASRRGGTSYEQYF. The DNA of the CDR3 is TGTGCCAGTCGACGCGGGGGGACCTCCTACGAGCAGTACTTC.

The rearrangement joins TRBV27 to TRBJ2-7, with D maybe TRBD2 (6 bases). The CDR3 loop spans 13 amino acids. Per the germline V gene, CDR1 is MNHEY and CDR2 is SMNVEV (reference sequence). V was trimmed by 6 bases and J by 7 bases, leaving 16 bases between them. CDR3 sequence (DNA): TGTGCCAGCAGGTGGGGGACTCCTGGGGAGCAGTACTTC. Translation: CASRWGTPGEQYF.